The next 32 T cell receptor beta chains were all read from a single sample in a study of response to subunit inactivated influenza vaccine. TCRdb used MiXCR to reprocess the RT-PCR reads, holding one entry per CDR3 protein. There are fewer than 700,000 distinct CDR3 sequences in the sample; about an eighth occur only once, and around 14% lies in the top ten. The sequenced sample was PBMCs from blood, obtained roughly 6 weeks after vaccination. The origin of the receptors is a man aged 45 to 65 who received an inactivated influenza vaccine.

There are a few counts of this clonotype. The V and J genes are TRBV29-1 and TRBJ2-3; no clear D gene. The germline CDR1 and CDR2 sequences are SQVTM and ANQGSEA. This CDR3 is 15 amino acids long. V lost 6 bases, J lost 0 bases, and 16 bases lay in between. In DNA form, the CDR3 reads TGCAGCGTCGCCGGGCCACCTCACAGCACAGATACGCAGTATTTT. This codes for CSVAGPPHSTDTQYF.

The chain combines TRBV12-3 or TRBV12-4 with TRBJ2-2; 7 positions match TRBD1. This CDR3 spans 14 amino acids. The V and J ends lost 0 bases and 10 bases, in that order; junction bases with no gene match: 5. The CDR3 is CASSLARGLVELFF. In DNA, the CDR3 is TGTGCCAGCAGTTTAGCCAGGGGGTTAGTGGAGCTGTTTTTT.

The chain joins TRBV20-1 to TRBJ1-6; no clear D. V was trimmed by 6 bases and J by 0 bases, leaving 15 bases between them. Germline values: CDR1 DFQATT, CDR2 SNEGSKA (reference sequence). This CDR3 is built from 16 residues. The CDR3 DNA sequence: TGCAGTGCCAGAATAGGTTACAGCTCCTATAATTCACCCCTCCACTTT. This translates into CSARIGYSSYNSPLHF.

This clonotype was seen many times. The chain is built from TRBV4-3 and TRBJ2-7; D remains ambiguous. The germline V and J ends were trimmed by 0 bases and 4 bases, with 13 bases remaining between them. Looked up from germline, CDR1 is LGHNA and CDR2 is YSLEER. The CDR3 totals 15 residues. CDR3 coding DNA: TGCGCCAGCAGCCAAGAGGCAGCCCGAAATTACGAGCAGTACTTC. Translation gives CASSQEAARNYEQYF.

V gene TRBV20-1 combines with J gene TRBJ2-2; no clear D. V lost 3 bases and J lost 5, with 10 bases in between. This CDR3 has 13 amino acids. CDR1 is DFQATT, CDR2 SNEGSKA, per germline (reference sequence). As DNA, the CDR3 is TGCAGTGCTAGGACTGATTTAACCGGGGAGCTGTTTTTT. It specifies CSARTDLTGELFF.

In this sample, this clonotype turned up many times. This chain links TRBV20-1 with TRBJ1-1, with D tentatively TRBD1 (5 bases). Germline lookup yields CDR1 DFQATT and CDR2 SNEGSKA (reference sequence). V lost 1 base and J lost 1, with 16 bases in between. This CDR3 has 16 amino acids. Here the CDR3 reads CSARGEYGRGNTEAFF. In DNA, the CDR3 is TGCAGTGCTAGAGGGGAGTACGGGAGGGGGAACACTGAAGCTTTCTTT.

This clonotype appeared a few times. The chain is built from TRBV27 and TRBJ2-2; no definite D call. Trimming took off 5 bases at V and 5 bases at J, with 12 bases between the two ends. The CDR3 runs 14 residues. Germline V CDR1 and CDR2: MNHEY, SMNVEV (reference sequence). In DNA, the CDR3 is TGTGCCAGCAGTCATGGGTTTTATACCGGGGAGCTGTTTTTT. The encoded protein is CASSHGFYTGELFF.

This clonotype was picked up a small number of times. The genes are TRBV24-1 and TRBJ2-1; no reliable D call. CDR1 and CDR2 from the germline V gene are KGHDR and SFDVKD. CDR3 length: 14 residues. Trimming left V 5 bases short and J 8 bases short, with 15 bases between. In nucleotides, the CDR3 is TGTGCCACCAGTGTAGGGATTGATAAGGATGAGCAGTTCTTC. Its protein product is CATSVGIDKDEQFF.

This clonotype has a single count. The rearrangement links TRBV3-1 to TRBJ1-5, with D possibly TRBD1 on 5 matching bases. CDR1 and CDR2 (germline): LGHDT, YNNKEL (reference sequence). The CDR3 totals 15 residues. The V end lost 10 bases, the J end lost 3 bases, and 19 bases lay between the germline ends. The CDR3 bases are TGTGCCACCACCTCTGGGCCGGGGCTCAATCAGCCCCAGCATTTT. Its translation: CATTSGPGLNQPQHF.

This clonotype has ten or more counts. The gene calls are TRBV4-3 and TRBJ2-2; either TRBD1 or TRBD2 may fit D (5 bases each). From germline, CDR1 is LGHNA and CDR2 YSLEER. The CDR3 consists of 16 residues. Trimming stripped 4 bases from V and 0 bases from J, with 12 bases between. The CDR3 spells CASSLSWGSNTGELFF. The CDR3 bases are TGCGCCAGCAGCCTATCCTGGGGGTCGAACACCGGGGAGCTGTTTTTT.

There are a few counts of this clonotype. This chain joins TRBV12-3 or TRBV12-4 and TRBJ2-1; D ambiguous. Trimming shortened V by 5 bases and J by 5 bases, and 10 bases separated the two germline ends. The CDR3 is made up of 13 amino acids. The CDR3 region has the DNA TGTGCCAGCAGTAGTTATTCGGACAATGAGCAGTTCTTC. It translates to CASSSYSDNEQFF.

The V gene is TRBV11-2, the J gene TRBJ2-1; tentative D call: TRBD2 (6 bases). In germline, CDR1 is SGHAT, CDR2 FQNNGV. The ends were cut back, 5 bases at V and 0 bases at J, with 14 bases in the middle. This CDR3 comprises 16 residues. CDR3 sequence reads: CASSPFAGPSYNEQFF. The CDR3 DNA sequence: TGTGCCAGCAGCCCCTTTGCGGGGCCCTCCTACAATGAGCAGTTCTTC.

This clonotype was found many times. V gene TRBV4-2 combines with J gene TRBJ2-5; D gene uncertain. Per the germline V gene, CDR1 is LGHNA and CDR2 is YNFKEQ. Trimming stripped 0 bases from V and 4 bases from J, with 6 bases between. There are 13 residues in the CDR3. CDR3 sequence: CASSQDYGETQYF. The CDR3 DNA reads as TGTGCCAGCAGCCAAGATTATGGAGAGACCCAGTACTTC.

This clonotype has a handful of counts. The rearrangement links TRBV27 to TRBJ1-2; 8 bases align to TRBD1. V lost 6 bases and J lost 2; bases outside the gene matches: 8. CDR3 size: 15 residues. Germline-derived CDR1 and CDR2 are MNHEY and SMNVEV (reference sequence). CDR3 region: CASSQGAGRNYGYTF. The CDR3 coding sequence is TGTGCCAGCAGCCAGGGGGCTGGGCGGAACTATGGCTACACCTTC.

This clonotype came up many times. J is TRBJ1-2 and V is TRBV20-1; D is perhaps TRBD1 (6 bases). Germline loops: CDR1 DFQATT, CDR2 SNEGSKA (reference sequence). The CDR3 spans 14 residues. V lost 6 bases and J 0 bases, leaving 14 bases between the germline ends. The CDR3 here is CSAKGQNTNYGYTF. The DNA of the CDR3 is TGCAGTGCAAAAGGACAGAATACTAACTATGGCTACACCTTC.

The chain carries TRBV27 and TRBJ2-7; tentatively, D is TRBD1 (6 bases). Germline V gene lookup returns CDR1 MNHEY and CDR2 SMNVEV (reference sequence). The CDR3 contains 16 residues. V lost 1 base and J 7 bases, leaving 20 bases between the germline ends. The CDR3 sequence: CASSLFPGDRMGEQYF. In DNA, the CDR3 is TGTGCCAGCAGTTTATTCCCCGGAGACAGGATGGGAGAGCAGTACTTC.

The chain couples TRBV25-1 to TRBJ2-1, with D possibly being TRBD1 (6 bases). V dropped 4 bases and J dropped 8 bases, with 21 bases sitting between them. The CDR3 spans 16 residues. Germline V gene lookup returns CDR1 MGHDK and CDR2 SYGVNS. The CDR3 bases are TGTGCCAGCAGTGGGGCCGGGACACGACGTTTCGATGAGCAGTTCTTC. Protein sequence: CASSGAGTRRFDEQFF.

CDR3 in DNA: TGTGCCAGCAGTTTATTAGGCAGGGTCAACGAGCAGTACTTC. Amino acid sequence: CASSLLGRVNEQYF. The rearrangement uses TRBV28 and TRBJ2-7; D is possibly TRBD1 (5 bases). V lost 1 base and J lost 5, with 12 bases in between. The CDR3 loop spans 14 amino acids. Germline CDR1 MDHEN, CDR2 SYDVKM.

The rearrangement uses TRBV2 and TRBJ2-6, with D possibly matching TRBD2 (5 bases). Trimming pared 8 bases from V and 3 bases from J, leaving 8 bases between. Germline V gene sequence: CDR1 SNHLY, CDR2 FYNNEI. CDR3 length: 13 residues. The CDR3 here is CASAGLGANVLTF. In DNA form, the CDR3 reads TGTGCCAGCGCTGGACTTGGGGCCAACGTCCTGACTTTC.

This clonotype occurred many times. This sequence joins TRBV29-1 and TRBJ2-7; 11 nucleotides match TRBD1. Germline CDR1 is SQVTM and CDR2 is ANQGSEA. V lost 5 bases and J lost 3; bases outside the gene matches: 6. The CDR3 has 14 amino acids. CDR3 nucleotides: TGCAGCGTTCCCGCCGGGACAGGGGGCTACGAGCAGTACTTC. This sequence encodes CSVPAGTGGYEQYF.

This clonotype appeared a few times. The genes are TRBV7-9 and TRBJ1-1; D ambiguous. This CDR3 spans 12 amino acids. Germline CDR1 and CDR2: SEHNR and FQNEAQ (reference sequence). Trimming took 1 base from V and 11 from J, leaving 11 bases between them. The CDR3 spells CASSLVGIDAFF. CDR3 coding DNA: TGTGCCAGCAGCTTAGTTGGTATAGACGCTTTCTTT. The whole variable domain, remainder taken from reference TRBV7-9 and TRBJ1-1, is DTGVSQNPRHKITKRGQNVTFRCDPISEHNRLYWYRQTLGQGPEFLTYFQNEAQLEKSRLLSDRFSAERPKGSFSTLEIQRTEQGDSAMYLCASSLVGIDAFFGQGTRLTVV.

The rearrangement links TRBV7-9 to TRBJ1-1; D perhaps matches TRBD1 (5 bases). This CDR3 spans 14 amino acids. Between the trimmed V and J ends, which lost 2 bases and 4 bases, there was a span of 11 bases. CDR1 is SEHNR and CDR2 is FQNEAQ in the germline V gene (reference sequence). CDR3 residues: CASSLLGGGTEAFF. The DNA for the CDR3 is TGTGCCAGCAGCTTATTGGGGGGGGGCACTGAAGCTTTCTTT.

The gene calls are TRBV5-1 and TRBJ1-5, with D unresolved. The CDR3 has 18 residues. Germline V gene data show CDR1 as SGHRS and CDR2 as YFSETQ. The V gene lost 0 bases and the J gene lost 4 bases, with 20 bases spanning the gap. The CDR3 DNA sequence: TGCGCCAGCAGCTTGGTTAGCGGGGTGAGGAGGGAGAATCAGCCCCAGCATTTT. It translates to CASSLVSGVRRENQPQHF.

This clonotype appeared a few times. The gene calls are TRBV21-1 and TRBJ2-5; the table names TRBD2, a call not compared with the DNA. TRBV21-1 has pseudogene status. This CDR3 is 14 amino acids long. The CDR3 DNA follows: TGTGCCAGCAGCAGGGACCCCCGCTGGGAGACCCAGTACTTC. Encoded protein: CASSRDPRWETQYF.

V is TRBV7-9 and J is TRBJ2-7, with TRBD1 matching over 9 bases. The germline gives CDR1 SEHNR, CDR2 FQNEAQ (reference sequence). The CDR3 totals 14 residues. The junction had 5 bases not matched to a gene; V was cut back by 3 bases and J by 5 bases. The CDR3 protein is CASSFGQGNHEQYF. The DNA for the CDR3 is TGTGCCAGCAGCTTCGGACAGGGGAACCACGAGCAGTACTTC.

This clonotype was seen ten or more times. This sequence joins TRBV12-3 or TRBV12-4 and TRBJ2-1; no firm D call. V lost 4 bases and J lost 0, with 10 bases in between. The CDR3 has 15 amino acids. The CDR3 reads CASSSPQSSYNEQFF. The CDR3, as DNA: TGTGCCAGCAGTTCTCCCCAGAGCTCCTACAATGAGCAGTTCTTC.

The chain combines TRBV6-1 with TRBJ2-7; 7 bases agree with TRBD1. The germline V gene has CDR1 MNHNS and CDR2 SASEGT. V lost 6 bases to trimming and J lost 0 bases; unmatched junction nucleotides: 5. This CDR3 contains 14 residues. DNA of the CDR3: TGTGCCAGCAGCGGCGACAGGGACTCCTACGAGCAGTACTTC. It encodes CASSGDRDSYEQYF.

The V and J genes are TRBV6-1 and TRBJ2-1; possibly TRBD1 for D (6 bases). The CDR3 loop spans 14 amino acids. Germline lookup yields CDR1 MNHNS and CDR2 SASEGT. V dropped 7 bases and J dropped 6 bases, with 16 bases sitting between them. The CDR3 loop is CASMHRALPNEQFF. CDR3 DNA: TGTGCCAGCATGCACAGGGCCCTTCCCAATGAGCAGTTCTTC.

This clonotype has ten or more counts. The rearrangement uses TRBV4-3 and TRBJ2-5, with 16 bases fitting TRBD2. This CDR3 is 18 amino acids long. J was trimmed by 4 bases and V by 3 bases; bases with no gene match: 8. Germline V gives CDR1 LGHNA, CDR2 YSLEER. CDR3 protein: CASSQGLAGGASVETQYF. The CDR3 DNA sequence: TGCGCCAGCAGCCAGGGACTAGCGGGGGGGGCGTCAGTAGAGACCCAGTACTTC.

The chain has TRBV11-2 and TRBJ2-4, with D possibly matching TRBD2 (6 bases). Germline CDR1 and CDR2: SGHAT and FQNNGV. The V and J ends lost 0 bases and 3 bases respectively, with 18 bases between them. This CDR3 spans 18 amino acids. The CDR3 region is CASSLDAVTGRDKNIQYF. CDR3 nucleotides: TGTGCCAGCAGCTTAGATGCGGTGACCGGGCGGGACAAAAACATTCAGTACTTC.

This clonotype was recorded at least ten times. The rearrangement joins TRBV10-2 to TRBJ2-7; maybe TRBD1 (7 bases). V gave up 6 bases and J gave up 3 bases, with 15 bases separating them. CDR1 WSHSY and CDR2 SAAADI come from the germline V gene. This CDR3 comprises 14 residues. The CDR3 loop reads CASSDREVGYEQYF. CDR3 in DNA: TGCGCCAGCAGCGACAGGGAGGTCGGCTACGAGCAGTACTTC.

Concerning this clonotype: A much larger clone differs from this one at a single base, so this may be a read error. This chain joins TRBV29-1 and TRBJ2-1, with TRBD2 identical over 10 bases. This CDR3 is 14 amino acids long. Germline V lookup: CDR1 SQVTM, CDR2 ANQGSEA. The CDR3 here is CSVVGTSEGNEHFF. The CDR3 nucleotides read TGCAGCGTCGTCGGGACTAGCGAGGGGAATGAGCACTTCTTC.